Given below is one T cell receptor (beta chain) in context. The antigen remains undetermined. This sample was taken from a study of T cell responses to AZD1222 COVID-19 vaccine. Turning to the study itself: Some second doses came at about 4 weeks and others at about 12 weeks; these were pooled.

V was pared by 3 bases and J by 6 bases, with 14 bases between. The CDR3 length is 14 residues. The germline V gene has CDR1 LGHNA and CDR2 YNFKEQ. General study points: Following two doses of AZD1222, Spike-specific TCR breadth and depth rose. Dominant CD4 TCR responses targeted spike regions 160-218 and 743-854. Targets within unmutated variant regions were reportedly found for nearly half of spike-specific TCRs.

Profiled with immunoSEQ multiplex PCR; TCRdb holds only in-frame clones, not every one. The table shows about 130,000 clones, with about 93% occurring only once. V usage is TRBV4-2 and J usage is TRBJ1-2; D perhaps matches TRBD1 (6 bases). The receptor was isolated from an adult in good health. Sequenced material: peripheral blood, taken on day 0 of AZD1222 vaccination. In nucleotides, the CDR3 is TGTGCCAGCAGCCAGGCCCGGACAGCCCATGGCTACACCTTC. Residues: CASSQARTAHGYTF.